This T cell receptor beta chain was retrieved from a study of somatic mutations in cytotoxic T cells in rheumatoid arthritis. Study-wide results and caveats: TRBV07's slight underrepresentation, observed in rheumatoid arthritis patients, lacked adjustment for multiple comparisons.

A note on this clone: The antigen is not known.

V was clipped by 3 bases and J by 2 bases; unmatched bases: 8. Germline CDR1 GTSNPN, CDR2 SVGIG (reference sequence). This CDR3 is 15 amino acids long. Clones were read by immunoSEQ multiplex PCR, and TCRdb kept only the in-frame ones, dropping some. The sample has about 4,800 clones; about 84% are singletons. Once isolated by positive magnetic bead selection, the CD4+ and CD8+ cells had their purity checked by flow cytometry. The V and J genes are TRBV30 and TRBJ2-3; the match to TRBD1 covers 7 bases. The sequence derives from a man in his forties or fifties with rheumatoid arthritis. The input for sequencing was CD8+ T cells sorted from blood, taken at a follow-up visit. The CDR3 here is CAWSTGTVNTDTQYF. The CDR3 nucleotides are TGTGCCTGGAGCACCGGGACAGTCAACACAGATACGCAGTATTTT. Filled out from reference TRBV30 and TRBJ2-3, the complete variable domain reads SQTIHQWPATLVQPVGSPLSLECTVEGTSNPNLYWYRQAAGRGLQLLFYSVGIGQISSEVPQNLSASRPQDRQFILSSKKLLLSDSGFYLCAWSTGTVNTDTQYFGPGTRLTVL.